This section outlines one T cell receptor beta chain sequence together with its context. The antigen it recognizes is unknown. No per-base quality is available; no much larger clone lies one base away. This sample was taken from a study of blood T cell repertoires in COVID-19 (dated by TCRdb to about 2020). A note on the overall study: Samples from collaborators originated in the United States, Italy and Spain and spanned both the acute and convalescent phases of COVID-19. A de-identified subject ID, COVID-19 status, age in years and sex were almost always included in the sample metadata. Where available, HLA class I and class II types were obtained from metadata supplied by the sample provider rather than from assay-based typing. The samples were drawn from the first 160 participants of the ongoing ImmuneRACE study and from over 950 subjects provided by 6 global collaborators. The repertoires were made available in a free public database intended to serve as a resource for research on the immune response to SARS-CoV-2. The prospective study material was composed of cDNA or gDNA derived from T cells, B-cell-depleted T cells, or PBMCs. Deeply sampled blood TCRbeta repertoires from subjects exposed to, actively infected with, or recovered from COVID-19 were included in the dataset.

TCRbeta CDR3 regions were amplified from genomic DNA by means of the immunoSEQ Assay, a bias-controlled multiplex PCR. The study's own analysis went as follows. The number of nucleated cells in each sample was estimated from the amplification of reference gene primers within the assay. To quantify the absolute abundance of each unique TCRbeta CDR3 rearrangement, sequence reads were collapsed and filtered. Productive Simpson clonality was computed per sample as the square root of Simpson's diversity index over productive rearrangements. In TCRdb, the immuneACCESS table is reduced to in-frame sequences with V and J assigned. These tables do not hold every clone; where another copy was compared, an unresolved V gene accounts for under half, and the others remain unexplained. The DNA was the basis for D and trimming; V, J and clone size are from that table. For this sample the table gives about 400,000 clones, of which 89% were detected only once. The ten largest make up 1.5% to 2% of the sample.

Study-wide conclusions, independent of this receptor: The quantity of clinical and demographic metadata differed by source and by participant and was supplied without curation.

In the prospective study, participants were about 18 to 89 years old, resided in about two dozen geographic areas of the United States, and were enrolled through a virtual design. To assign participants to cohorts, the prospective study relied on clinical history that participants themselves reported in a screening survey and a study questionnaire. Recovered participants in ImmuneRACE Cohort 3 were defined as having two consecutive negative NP/OP PCR tests, clearance from a healthcare professional, or resolution of symptoms. Mobile phlebotomists in the prospective study collected whole blood, serum and a nasopharyngeal or oropharyngeal swab from every participant. Participants in the prospective study had the option to provide additional blood draws and questionnaires over an approximately 2-month period. Prospective study blood samples were shipped either frozen or at room temperature before DNA extraction.

The clonotype was recovered from a woman aged 25 to 39 who had recovered from COVID-19. Sequenced: PBMCs or T cells enriched from blood (not recorded which).

The CDR3 region: CASSAQRDEQFF. The DNA sequence follows: TGTGCCAGCAGTGCACAGAGGGATGAGCAGTTCTTC. The receptor chain draws on TRBV2 and TRBJ2-1; the D segment could be TRBD2, given 5 matching bases. CDR1 and CDR2 were assigned from the germline V gene as SNHLY and FYNNEI. V lost 4 bases and J lost 8 bases; the stretch between them is 9 bases long. The CDR3 has 12 amino acids, counting the end cysteine and phenylalanine. This entry keeps only the CDR3 DNA: 36 bases, framed from base 1.